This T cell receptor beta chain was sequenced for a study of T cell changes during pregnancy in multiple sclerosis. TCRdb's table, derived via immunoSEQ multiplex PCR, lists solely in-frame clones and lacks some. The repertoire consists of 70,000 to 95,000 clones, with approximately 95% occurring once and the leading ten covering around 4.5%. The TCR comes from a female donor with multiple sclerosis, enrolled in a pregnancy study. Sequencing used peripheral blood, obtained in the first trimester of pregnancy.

Written as DNA, the CDR3 is TGTGCCAGCAGCTTTTCGAGTTCACCCCTCCACTTT. As protein: CASSFSSSPLHF. The chain joins TRBV7-2 to TRBJ1-6; D is ambiguous. Germline V lookup: CDR1 SGHTA, CDR2 FQGNSA. V shed 3 bases and J shed 9 bases, with 6 bases lying between them. This CDR3 has 12 amino acids.